These 19 T cell receptor beta chains share one sample of origin, sequenced in a study of CXCR3-negative and CXCR3-positive naive CD8 T cells. Libraries of TRB cDNA were made by 5' RACE and carried UMIs. TCRdb re-called the 5' RACE reads; one entry per CDR3 protein, DNA not given. The sample includes roughly 70,000 distinct CDR3 sequences. Material for sequencing was naive CXCR3- CD8+ T cells from blood. This sample's subset: CD45RO-CCR7+CD27+CD95- naive CD8+ T cells lacking CXCR3 (TNR3-). The receptors derive from a human donor in good health. Some clones in this sample may be carry-over from other donors' samples.

The V and J genes are TRBV7-6 and TRBJ2-1. Germline assignment: CDR1 SGHVS and CDR2 FNYEAQ. The CDR3 is made up of 11 amino acids. The CDR3 region is CASSKGVEQFF. Variable domain in full (rest from reference TRBV7-6 and TRBJ2-1): GAGVSQSPRYKVTKRGQDVALRCDPISGHVSLYWYRQALGQGPEFLTYFNYEAQQDKSGLPNDRFSAERPEGSISTLTIQRTEQRDSAMYRCASSKGVEQFFGPGTRLTVL.

This chain links TRBV4-2 with TRBJ1-1. The CDR3 runs 16 residues. Germline V CDR1 and CDR2: LGHNA, YNFKEQ. CDR3 in amino acids: CASSQDLGGSGTEAFF.

The chain links TRBV28 to TRBJ2-7; TCRdb reports TRBD1, a call that lacks DNA to check it against. The CDR3 covers 15 residues. Germline values: CDR1 MDHEN, CDR2 SYDVKM. The CDR3 spells CASSPGGPGAIEQYF.

The rearrangement links TRBV6-4 to TRBJ2-6. The CDR3 sequence is 15 residues long. CDR1 and CDR2 (germline): MRHNA, SNTAGT. CDR3 amino acids: CASSDGGSGANVLTF.

The chain recombines TRBV21-1 with TRBJ2-7; TCRdb returns TRBD1, unconfirmable since there is no DNA. TRBV21-1 is classified as a pseudogene. This CDR3 comprises 15 residues. CDR3 amino acids: CASSKDKTGSHEQYF.

V usage is TRBV2 and J usage is TRBJ2-1; TCRdb outputs TRBD2, but without DNA this stays unchecked. Germline V gene sequence: CDR1 SNHLY, CDR2 FYNNEI. The CDR3 length is 16 residues. The CDR3 spells CASRESGTPLHNEQFF.

The chain recombines TRBV5-5 with TRBJ1-5. Germline-derived CDR1 and CDR2 are SGHKS and YYEKEE (reference sequence). The CDR3 contains 14 residues. CDR3 sequence: CASSFWVGNQPQHF.

The chain carries TRBV5-1 and TRBJ2-7; TCRdb's D call of TRBD2 is untestable without DNA. CDR3 size: 15 residues. Germline-derived CDR1 and CDR2 are SGHRS and YFSETQ. CDR3 protein: CASSLEAVGGYEQYF. The entire variable domain, with the rest obtained from reference TRBV5-1 and TRBJ2-7, is as follows: KAGVTQTPRYLIKTRGQQVTLSCSPISGHRSVSWYQQTPGQGLQFLFEYFSETQRNKGNFPGRFSGRQFSNSRSEMNVSTLELGDSALYLCASSLEAVGGYEQYFGPGTRLTVT.

The V call is TRBV28, the J call TRBJ1-2; TCRdb indicates TRBD1, and absent DNA this call remains unverified. CDR3 length: 14 amino acids. CDR1 is MDHEN and CDR2 is SYDVKM in the germline V gene. The CDR3 sequence: CASSLTGSSDGYTF.

The chain couples TRBV12-3 or TRBV12-4 to TRBJ2-5. This CDR3 comprises 11 residues. The CDR3 is CASSHGETQYF.

The chain carries TRBV5-1 and TRBJ2-7; TCRdb reports TRBD2, a call that lacks DNA to check it against. The CDR3 extends over 16 amino acids. The V gene's germline CDR1 is SGHRS and CDR2 YFSETQ. The CDR3 sequence: CASSSPTSGDPSEQYF.

The V gene is TRBV3-1, the J gene TRBJ2-4; TCRdb's assignment of TRBD2 cannot be checked, as there is no DNA. This CDR3 has 19 residues. In germline, CDR1 is LGHDT, CDR2 YNNKEL (reference sequence). The CDR3 loop reads CASSSSTAWREVERNIQYF.

V and J are TRBV28 and TRBJ1-1. This CDR3 region has 15 residues. Germline CDR1 and CDR2: MDHEN and SYDVKM. The CDR3 sequence is CASSLYREADTEAFF.

The gene calls are TRBV28 and TRBJ2-1; the D gene TCRdb calls, TRBD1, cannot be checked with no DNA. CDR1 MDHEN and CDR2 SYDVKM come from the germline V gene. The CDR3 totals 16 residues. CDR3 residues: CASSLPPGQGIGEQFF.

The chain has TRBV29-1 and TRBJ2-1; lacking DNA, the TRBD1 call made by TCRdb goes unchecked. Germline CDR1 reads SQVTM; CDR2 reads ANQGSEA. The CDR3 contains 13 residues. The CDR3 is CSEVADRDNEQFF.

This sequence joins TRBV5-4 and TRBJ2-7; TCRdb outputs TRBD1, but without DNA this stays unchecked. The germline V gene has CDR1 SGHNT and CDR2 YYREEE (reference sequence). The CDR3 spans 14 residues. The CDR3 is CASSRRDSINEQYF.

This chain connects TRBV20-1 to TRBJ2-1. CDR3 length: 16 amino acids. Germline V CDR1 and CDR2: DFQATT, SNEGSKA (reference sequence). CDR3 residues: CSARDPQGRTYNEQFF.

The chain links TRBV6-1 to TRBJ2-7; lacking DNA, the TRBD2 call made by TCRdb goes unchecked. This CDR3 spans 15 amino acids. CDR1 is MNHNS, CDR2 SASEGT, per germline. CDR3 sequence: CASSPTSGLAWEQYF.

The chain is built from TRBV5-1 and TRBJ2-7. Germline V lookup: CDR1 SGHRS, CDR2 YFSETQ. The CDR3 consists of 12 residues. The chain's CDR3 is CASSFGDYEQYF.